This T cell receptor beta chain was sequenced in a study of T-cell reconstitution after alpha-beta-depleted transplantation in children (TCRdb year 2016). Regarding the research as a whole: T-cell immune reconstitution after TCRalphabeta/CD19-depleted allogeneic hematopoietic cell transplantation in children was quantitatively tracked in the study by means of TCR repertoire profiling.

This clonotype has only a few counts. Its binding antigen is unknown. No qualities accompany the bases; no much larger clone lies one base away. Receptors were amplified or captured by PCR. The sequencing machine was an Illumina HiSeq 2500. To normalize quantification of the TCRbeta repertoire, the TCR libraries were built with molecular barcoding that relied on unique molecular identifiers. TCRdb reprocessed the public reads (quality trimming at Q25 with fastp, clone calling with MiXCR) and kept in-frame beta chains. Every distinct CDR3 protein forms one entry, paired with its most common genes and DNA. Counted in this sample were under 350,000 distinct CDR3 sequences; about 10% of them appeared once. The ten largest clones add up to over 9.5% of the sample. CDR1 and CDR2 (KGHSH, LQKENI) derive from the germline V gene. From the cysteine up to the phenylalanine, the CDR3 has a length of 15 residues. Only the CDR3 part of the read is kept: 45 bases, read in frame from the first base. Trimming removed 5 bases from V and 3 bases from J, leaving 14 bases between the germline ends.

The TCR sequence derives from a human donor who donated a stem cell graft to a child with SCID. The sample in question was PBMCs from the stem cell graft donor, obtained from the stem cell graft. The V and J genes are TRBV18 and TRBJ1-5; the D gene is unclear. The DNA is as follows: TGTGCCAGCTCAGTTTCCGGGTTAAACAATCAGCCCCAGCATTTT. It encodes CASSVSGLNNQPQHF.